Described below is a single TCR beta chain sequence and its context. The antigen remains unidentified. The data belong to a study of PD-L1 blockade in urothelial cancer. Study-level background: Patients had received 0 to 3 prior chemotherapy regimens. Reported median T cell count for blood samples was 130,000 to 150,000. Broader study findings: Tumor-associated blood clones were expanded more by durable-benefit patients at 3 weeks.

Germline V gives CDR1 MNHEY, CDR2 SMNVEV (reference sequence). V was pared by 1 base and J by 5 bases, with 4 bases of the junction left unmatched. The CDR3 is 15 amino acids. Clones were sequenced by immunoSEQ multiplex PCR, and TCRdb holds only the in-frame ones, with some missing. The sample has under 100,000 clones, about 81% seen once. Each patient supplied 1 to 8 pretreatment and on-treatment samples. The receptor was derived from an older man with urothelial cancer. The starting material was PBMCs, obtained around atezolizumab (anti-PD-L1) treatment. The chain links TRBV27 to TRBJ1-4; 7 bases are a match to TRBD1. The CDR3 protein is CASSLYGTVNEKLFF. DNA for the CDR3: TGTGCCAGCAGTTTATACGGGACAGTGAATGAAAAACTGTTTTTT. Drawing the rest from reference TRBV27 and TRBJ1-4, the complete variable domain is EAQVTQNPRYLITVTGKKLTVTCSQNMNHEYMSWYRQDPGLGLRQIYYSMNVEVTDKGDVPEGYKVSRKEKRNFPLILESPSPNQTSLYFCASSLYGTVNEKLFFGSGTQLSVL.